Following are 4 T cell receptor beta chains from one sample sequenced in a study of a mutant IDH1 vaccine in newly diagnosed glioma (dated by TCRdb to the early 2020s). Preparation of the library involved the immunoSEQ multiplex PCR assay. What TCRdb holds here is the immuneACCESS table cut down to in-frame rearrangements. Part of the clones is not present; checked against another copy, under half of the missing clones reflect an unresolved V gene, and the others are unexplained. This sample lists fewer than 55,000 clones; about 65% were detected once. The ten most abundant clones make up about 5% of the sample. In light of the paper, this sample's time point label describes: week 47, end of study. Each vaccine dose, consisting of 300 ug of a 20-mer mutant IDH1 peptide in Montanide, was administered subcutaneously with topical imiquimod. Which antigens these TCRs recognize remains unknown. The source was peripheral blood mononuclear cells (PBMCs), collected from a glioma patient whose treatment included an IDH1 peptide vaccine. All receptors derive from a man aged 35-49 years with glioma. Some clones in this sample may be carry-over from other donors' samples.

V usage is TRBV7-9 and J usage is TRBJ2-7; TRBD1 matches 8 bases. Germline V lookup: CDR1 SEHNR, CDR2 FQNEAQ (reference sequence). The CDR3 loop spans 15 amino acids. Trimming took 5 bases from V and 2 from J; bases not matched to a gene: 8. CDR3 sequence reads: CASSSPGQAAYEQYF. The CDR3 DNA reads as TGTGCCAGCAGCAGCCCGGGACAGGCGGCCTACGAGCAGTACTTC.

V usage is TRBV6-6 and J usage is TRBJ2-1; possible D gene TRBD1, 5 bases. The germline gives CDR1 MNHNY, CDR2 SVGAGI (reference sequence). The length of the CDR3 is 14 residues. Trimming pared 6 bases from V and 4 bases from J, leaving 13 bases between. The CDR3, as DNA: TGTGCCAGCAGCTCCCTCGACAGATACAATGAGCAGTTCTTC. Its translation is CASSSLDRYNEQFF.

This sequence joins TRBV2 and TRBJ2-3; the D is unclear. Germline CDR1 is SNHLY and CDR2 is FYNNEI. Trimming took 9 bases from V and 0 from J, leaving 13 bases between them. This CDR3 region has 14 residues. CDR3 in DNA: TGTGCCAGTAAGGATTTTACTAGCACAGATACGCAGTATTTT. Its translation is CASKDFTSTDTQYF. The full variable domain, with the rest looked up from reference TRBV2 and TRBJ2-3, is EPEVTQTPSHQVTQMGQEVILRCVPISNHLYFYWYRQILGQKVEFLVSFYNNEISEKSEIFDDQFSVERPDGSNFTLKIRSTKLEDSAMYFCASKDFTSTDTQYFGPGTRLTVL.

The chain carries TRBV19 and TRBJ2-5; D remains unclear. The CDR3 covers 11 residues. Germline values: CDR1 LNHDA, CDR2 SQIVND (reference sequence). V shed 5 bases and J shed 5 bases, with 6 bases lying between them. The CDR3 DNA reads as TGTGCCAGTAGTCGCCGGGAGACCCAGTACTTC. It codes for CASSRRETQYF.